These 18 T cell receptor beta chains share one sample of origin, sequenced in a study of CD8 T cells in Susac syndrome. Reverse transcription of about 0.45 to 1 ug RNA was performed with random hexamers. In TCRdb, the immunoSEQ multiplex PCR reads were re-called with MiXCR into one record per CDR3 protein. The repertoire consists of 150,000 to 200,000 distinct CDR3 sequences, with around 94% occurring once and the leading ten covering around 0.15%. Sequencing input: CD4+ T cells from PBMCs. These receptors all come from a human donor in good health.

The chain joins TRBV4-3 to TRBJ2-5, with 8 nucleotides matching TRBD1. The DNA end lines up better with TRBJ2-1; the J call may be wrong. Germline V gives CDR1 LGHNA, CDR2 YSLEER. There are 15 residues in the CDR3. As DNA, the CDR3 is TGCGCCAGCAGCCAAGATCGGGGGACAGGAACTCCCCAGTTCTTC. Residues: CASSQDRGTGTPQFF.

V is TRBV20-1 and J is TRBJ2-1; 9 positions match TRBD2. Germline V gene lookup returns CDR1 DFQATT and CDR2 SNEGSKA (reference sequence). V shed 4 bases and J 3 bases; nucleotides not matched to a gene: 4. The CDR3 contains 14 residues. Written as DNA, the CDR3 is TGCAGTGCTACTCTAGCGGGGTTCTACAATGAGCAGTTCTTC. Amino acid sequence: CSATLAGFYNEQFF.

This sequence joins TRBV4-2 and TRBJ2-3, with 7 bases aligning to TRBD2. There are 14 residues in the CDR3. Germline V CDR1 and CDR2: LGHNA, YNFKEQ. The ends lost 0 bases at V and 14 bases at J; junction bases unmatched: 11. CDR3 residues: CASSQDSQRGRLYF. CDR3 sequence (DNA): TGTGCCAGCAGCCAAGATAGCCAGCGGGGCCGTCTGTATTTT.

The rearrangement joins TRBV7-2 to TRBJ1-2, with D perhaps matching TRBD1 (6 bases). Germline V gives CDR1 SGHTA, CDR2 FQGNSA. Trimming shortened V by 6 bases and J by 4 bases, and 15 bases separated the two germline ends. The CDR3 is made up of 14 amino acids. CDR3 bases: TGTGCCAGCAGATACGCCCCGGACAGCTATGGCTACACCTTC. This encodes CASRYAPDSYGYTF.

The chain carries TRBV7-9 and TRBJ1-1; tentatively, D is TRBD1 (5 bases). V was trimmed by 5 bases and J by 1 base, leaving 8 bases between them. Germline loops: CDR1 SEHNR, CDR2 FQNEAQ (reference sequence). CDR3 length: 13 residues. CDR3 DNA sequence: TGTGCCAGCAGCGATCAGGGGAACACTGAAGCTTTCTTT. Protein: CASSDQGNTEAFF.

The chain combines TRBV6-2 or TRBV6-3 with TRBJ2-3; 7 nucleotides line up with TRBD1. Germline CDR1 MNHEY, CDR2 SVGEGT. The CDR3 has 12 residues. Unmatched junction bases numbered 8, after V lost 10 bases and J lost 7 bases. For the CDR3, the DNA is TGTGCCACCACGGAACAGGGGAATACGCAGTATTTT. Its translation: CATTEQGNTQYF.

The chain links TRBV2 to TRBJ1-1; D gene uncertain. Trimming took off 8 bases at V and 6 bases at J, with 10 bases between the two ends. Germline V gene lookup returns CDR1 SNHLY and CDR2 FYNNEI. The CDR3 extends over 11 amino acids. The CDR3 is CASVYEAEAFF. CDR3 nucleotide sequence: TGTGCCAGCGTATACGAGGCTGAAGCTTTCTTT.

The V and J genes are TRBV12-3 or TRBV12-4 and TRBJ1-1; D uncertain. The CDR3 has 12 residues. Trimming took 5 bases from V and 5 from J, leaving 9 bases between them. The CDR3 loop reads CASSQEWTEAFF. The CDR3 region has the DNA TGTGCCAGCAGTCAGGAATGGACTGAAGCTTTCTTT.

The V gene is TRBV4-3, the J gene TRBJ2-3; D not certain. Germline CDR1 LGHNA, CDR2 YSLEER. The CDR3 is 14 amino acids. With 0 bases removed from V and 3 bases from J, the gap between germline ends came to 7 bases. The CDR3 DNA sequence: TGCGCCAGCAGCCAAGATCCCATGACAGATACGCAGTATTTT. Translation gives CASSQDPMTDTQYF.

This sequence joins TRBV12-5 and TRBJ2-5; TRBD1 aligns across 7 bases. The CDR3 is 14 amino acids. Germline V gene lookup returns CDR1 LGHNT and CDR2 FRNRAP. J was trimmed by 1 base and V by 7 bases; bases with no gene match: 6. The CDR3 protein is CASATGTVQETQYF. CDR3 DNA sequence: TGTGCTAGTGCCACGGGGACAGTCCAAGAGACCCAGTACTTC.

The chain carries TRBV12-3 or TRBV12-4 and TRBJ2-4; D is ambiguous. There are 14 residues in the CDR3. V was trimmed by 8 bases and J by 0 bases, leaving 11 bases between them. CDR3 DNA sequence: TGTGCCAGCCGCCCTGATTTAGCCAAAAACATTCAGTACTTC. Translation gives CASRPDLAKNIQYF.

The rearrangement links TRBV6-2 or TRBV6-3 to TRBJ2-1, with 13 bases fitting TRBD2. The germline V gene has CDR1 MNHEY and CDR2 SVGEGT. The V and J ends lost 5 bases and 12 bases, in that order; junction bases with no gene match: 7. This CDR3 is built from 14 residues. CDR3 protein: CASSTGTSGARQFF. Written as DNA, the CDR3 is TGTGCCAGCAGTACCGGGACTAGCGGGGCGCGGCAGTTCTTC.

This chain connects TRBV19 to TRBJ2-2, with D maybe TRBD2 (5 bases). The CDR3 covers 12 residues. The V end was cut by 7 bases, the J end by 9 bases, with 12 bases between. Germline CDR1 reads LNHDA; CDR2 reads SQIVND (reference sequence). CDR3 bases: TGTGCCAGTACCCTGACTAACCGGGAGCTGTTTTTT. This sequence encodes CASTLTNRELFF.

This clonotype has only one observation. The chain recombines TRBV3-1 with TRBJ2-7; no definite D call. The V end was cut by 1 base, the J end by 5 bases, with 6 bases between. The germline gives CDR1 LGHDT, CDR2 YNNKEL (reference sequence). The CDR3 has 12 amino acids. DNA of the CDR3: TGTGCCAGCAGCCAAGTTACGAACGAGCAGTACTTC. Translated, it gives CASSQVTNEQYF.

On this clonotype: Germline is not matched at one junction end, which may reflect a read error. The chain is built from TRBV7-7 and TRBJ2-5, with D possibly TRBD1 on 6 matching bases. CDR3 length: 13 residues. Germline V gene lookup returns CDR1 SSHAT and CDR2 FNYEAQ (reference sequence). The CDR3 region has the DNA TGTGCTAGCAGCCTACGACAGGAAGAGACCCAGTACTTC. Amino acid sequence: CASSLRQEETQYF.

This clonotype was observed once. J is TRBJ1-3 and V is TRBV20-1; D unresolved. V was shortened by 5 bases and J by 8 bases, with 19 bases between the two germline ends. Germline CDR1 and CDR2: DFQATT and SNEGSKA (reference sequence). This CDR3 contains 14 residues. The CDR3 nucleotides are TGCAGTGCTTTCCCAACGGGGTTGCGAGACACCATATATTTT. Its protein product is CSAFPTGLRDTIYF.

The chain couples TRBV3-1 to TRBJ2-7; D may be TRBD1 (6 bases). The CDR3 spans 12 residues. V shed 4 bases and J shed 4 bases, with 8 bases lying between them. The germline V gene encodes CDR1 LGHDT and CDR2 YNNKEL (reference sequence). The DNA for the CDR3 is TGTGCCAGCAGCCGGACAGATTACGAGCAGTACTTC. As protein: CASSRTDYEQYF.

V is TRBV29-1 and J is TRBJ2-7; D is uncertain. Germline lookup yields CDR1 SQVTM and CDR2 ANQGSEA. V dropped 5 bases and J dropped 5 bases, with 7 bases sitting between them. The CDR3 runs 10 residues. The CDR3 nucleotides read TGCAGCGTTCGGACCCACGAGCAGTACTTC. Its translation: CSVRTHEQYF.